These T cell receptor beta chains were read from a single sample in a study of beta chain features in type 1 diabetes. Some clones are missing from TCRdb's copy, which holds only in-frame ones; the method was immunoSEQ multiplex PCR. The profile shows 250,000 to 300,000 clones, around 24% of them singletons. The sample was naive CD4+ T cells from blood. The source of these receptors is a woman under 40 with type 1 diabetes. The CDR3 runs from the conserved cysteine through the conserved F or W. The D gene is left open where the match is weak. The size of a clone is reported for some rows only, either as once, few or many, or as a class for expanded clones.

V gene: TRBV7-3
D gene: TRBD2
clone size: few
J gene: TRBJ2-1
CDR3 protein: CASSLAGGLYNEQFF
CDR3 DNA: TGTGCCAGCAGCTTAGCGGGGGGGCTCTACAATGAGCAGTTCTTC

V gene: TRBV9
D gene: -
clone size: -
J gene: TRBJ1-1
CDR3 protein: CASSVAASADTEAFF
CDR3 DNA: TGTGCCAGCAGCGTAGCTGCGTCTGCCGACACTGAAGCTTTCTTT

V gene: TRBV4-1
D gene: -
clone size: -
J gene: TRBJ2-1
CDR3 protein: CASRQRNEQFF
CDR3 DNA: TGCGCCAGCAGGCAGCGGAATGAGCAGTTCTTC

V gene: TRBV5-1
D gene: TRBD2
clone size: -
J gene: TRBJ2-1
CDR3 protein: CASSFRAGAYNEQFF
CDR3 DNA: TGCGCCAGCAGCTTCCGTGCGGGAGCCTACAATGAGCAGTTCTTC

V gene: TRBV4-1
D gene: TRBD1
clone size: -
J gene: TRBJ2-1
CDR3 protein: CASSKQPGQRSYNEQFF
CDR3 DNA: TGCGCCAGCAGCAAACAGCCGGGACAGCGCTCCTACAATGAGCAGTTCTTC

V gene: TRBV6-1
D gene: TRBD2
clone size: few
J gene: TRBJ2-1
CDR3 protein: CASRSGGRAQFF
CDR3 DNA: TGTGCCAGCAGGTCGGGCGGGAGGGCGCAGTTCTTC

V gene: TRBV29-1
D gene: -
clone size: -
J gene: TRBJ1-2
CDR3 protein: CSTEVLSYGYTF
CDR3 DNA: TGCAGTACGGAGGTGCTATCCTATGGCTACACCTTC

V gene: TRBV2
D gene: -
clone size: -
J gene: TRBJ2-5
CDR3 protein: CASNSGSTETQYF
CDR3 DNA: TGTGCCAGCAACTCCGGGAGTACGGAGACCCAGTACTTC

V gene: TRBV28
D gene: -
clone size: -
J gene: TRBJ2-2
CDR3 protein: CASSLTGSGELFF
CDR3 DNA: TGTGCCAGCAGTTTGACCGGGTCCGGGGAGCTGTTTTTT

V gene: TRBV29-1
D gene: TRBD1
clone size: -
J gene: TRBJ2-7
CDR3 protein: CSASRGLLGEQYF
CDR3 DNA: TGCAGCGCCTCCAGGGGGCTATTGGGGGAGCAGTACTTC

V gene: TRBV30
D gene: -
clone size: -
J gene: TRBJ2-5
CDR3 protein: CAWGQAGETQYF
CDR3 DNA: TGTGCCTGGGGACAGGCGGGGGAGACCCAGTACTTC

V gene: TRBV5-4
D gene: -
clone size: few
J gene: TRBJ2-3
CDR3 protein: CASSPDLITDTQYF
CDR3 DNA: TGTGCCAGCAGCCCCGACTTAATCACAGATACGCAGTATTTT

V gene: TRBV11-2
D gene: -
clone size: -
J gene: TRBJ2-3
CDR3 protein: CASSRRTWTDGTDTQYF
CDR3 DNA: TGTGCCAGCAGCCGGAGGACCTGGACTGACGGCACAGATACGCAGTATTTT

V gene: TRBV9
D gene: -
clone size: -
J gene: TRBJ1-3
CDR3 protein: CASSVTGGPSSGNTIYF
CDR3 DNA: TGTGCCAGCAGCGTAACGGGGGGACCCAGCTCTGGAAACACCATATATTTT

V gene: TRBV6-6
D gene: TRBD2
clone size: few
J gene: TRBJ2-1
CDR3 protein: CASSHSGRSNNEQFF
CDR3 DNA: TGTGCCAGCAGTCACAGCGGGAGGTCCAACAATGAGCAGTTCTTC

V gene: TRBV30
D gene: TRBD2
clone size: few
J gene: TRBJ2-3
CDR3 protein: CAWSSRLAVPTDTQYF
CDR3 DNA: TGTGCCTGGAGTAGTAGACTAGCGGTACCCACAGATACGCAGTATTTT

V gene: TRBV29-1
D gene: TRBD2
clone size: few
J gene: TRBJ2-5
CDR3 protein: CSVEVVAGGETQYF
CDR3 DNA: TGCAGCGTTGAAGTCGTGGCGGGAGGGGAGACCCAGTACTTC

V gene: TRBV4-1
D gene: -
clone size: -
J gene: TRBJ2-7
CDR3 protein: CASSYGGRGTYEQYF
CDR3 DNA: TGCGCCAGCAGCTACGGGGGCAGGGGGACCTACGAGCAGTACTTC

V gene: TRBV5-1
D gene: -
clone size: few
J gene: TRBJ2-5
CDR3 protein: CASSQESNQYF
CDR3 DNA: TGCGCCAGCAGCCAGGAAAGTAACCAGTACTTC

V gene: TRBV10-3
D gene: -
clone size: -
J gene: TRBJ1-5
CDR3 protein: CAISDNSNQPQHF
CDR3 DNA: TGTGCCATCAGTGACAATAGCAATCAGCCCCAGCATTTT

V gene: TRBV5-6
D gene: TRBD1
clone size: -
J gene: TRBJ2-7
CDR3 protein: CASSSRWTGIYEQYF
CDR3 DNA: TGTGCCAGCAGCTCGCGCTGGACAGGGATCTACGAGCAGTACTTC

V gene: TRBV6-5
D gene: -
clone size: -
J gene: TRBJ1-1
CDR3 protein: CASSYSTVMNTEAFF
CDR3 DNA: TGTGCCAGCAGTTACTCGACAGTAATGAACACTGAAGCTTTCTTT

V gene: TRBV4-1
D gene: TRBD1
clone size: -
J gene: TRBJ2-5
CDR3 protein: CASSQDPGGRFWRETQYF
CDR3 DNA: TGCGCCAGCAGCCAAGACCCAGGGGGAAGGTTTTGGAGGGAGACCCAGTACTTC

V gene: TRBV4-1
D gene: -
clone size: -
J gene: TRBJ1-5
CDR3 protein: CASSPTGRVSNQPQHF
CDR3 DNA: TGCGCCAGCAGCCCCACCGGCAGGGTTAGCAATCAGCCCCAGCATTTT

V gene: TRBV4-1
D gene: TRBD1
clone size: few
J gene: TRBJ1-5
CDR3 protein: CASSRDRGVNQPQHF
CDR3 DNA: TGCGCCAGCAGCCGGGACAGGGGAGTCAATCAGCCCCAGCATTTT

V gene: TRBV5-1
D gene: -
clone size: few
J gene: TRBJ2-5
CDR3 protein: CASSQRVQETQYF
CDR3 DNA: TGCGCCAGCAGCCAGCGGGTGCAAGAGACCCAGTACTTC

V gene: TRBV7-2
D gene: -
clone size: -
J gene: TRBJ2-1
CDR3 protein: CASSLVAIGSEQFF
CDR3 DNA: TGTGCCAGCAGCTTAGTGGCTATCGGGAGCGAGCAGTTCTTC

V gene: TRBV7-7
D gene: -
clone size: -
J gene: TRBJ2-5
CDR3 protein: CASSLDGGGETQYF
CDR3 DNA: TGTGCTAGCAGCTTAGATGGAGGCGGAGAGACCCAGTACTTC

V gene: TRBV15
D gene: -
clone size: -
J gene: TRBJ2-1
CDR3 protein: CATRLDWTVGGPEQFF
CDR3 DNA: TGTGCCACCCGACTTGACTGGACAGTGGGGGGGCCTGAGCAGTTCTTC

V gene: TRBV2
D gene: TRBD2
clone size: -
J gene: TRBJ2-3
CDR3 protein: CASSALAGGLTDTQYF
CDR3 DNA: TGTGCCAGCAGTGCTCTAGCGGGAGGACTCACAGATACGCAGTATTTT

V gene: TRBV15
D gene: TRBD1
clone size: -
J gene: TRBJ2-1
CDR3 protein: CATSRTTQGVNYNEQFF
CDR3 DNA: TGTGCCACCAGCAGAACCACCCAGGGGGTGAATTACAATGAGCAGTTCTTC

V gene: TRBV7-2
D gene: -
clone size: few
J gene: TRBJ2-1
CDR3 protein: CASSLGGSHNEQFF
CDR3 DNA: TGTGCCAGCAGCTTAGGAGGGTCCCACAATGAGCAGTTCTTC

V gene: TRBV18
D gene: -
clone size: few
J gene: TRBJ2-5
CDR3 protein: CASSPPWPEETQYF
CDR3 DNA: TGTGCCAGCTCACCACCGTGGCCCGAAGAGACCCAGTACTTC

V gene: TRBV29-1
D gene: TRBD1
clone size: few
J gene: TRBJ2-2
CDR3 protein: CSVDGDRGSGELFF
CDR3 DNA: TGCAGCGTTGATGGGGACAGGGGTTCTGGGGAGCTGTTTTTT

V gene: TRBV6-5
D gene: TRBD1
clone size: -
J gene: TRBJ1-1
CDR3 protein: CASRQDRARTEAFF
CDR3 DNA: TGTGCCAGCAGACAAGACAGGGCACGAACTGAAGCTTTCTTT

V gene: TRBV7-3
D gene: TRBD2
clone size: -
J gene: TRBJ2-3
CDR3 protein: CASSLMGRVTDTQYF
CDR3 DNA: TGTGCCAGCAGCTTAATGGGGAGGGTCACAGATACGCAGTATTTT

V gene: TRBV2
D gene: -
clone size: -
J gene: TRBJ2-5
CDR3 protein: CASSAEHRLVQETQYF
CDR3 DNA: TGTGCCAGCAGCGCTGAACATCGCTTGGTCCAAGAGACCCAGTACTTC

V gene: TRBV11-1
D gene: TRBD2
clone size: -
J gene: TRBJ2-1
CDR3 protein: CASSRTSANNEQFF
CDR3 DNA: TGTGCCAGCAGCCGGACTAGCGCCAACAATGAGCAGTTCTTC

V gene: TRBV4-1
D gene: TRBD2
clone size: -
J gene: TRBJ2-5
CDR3 protein: CASSPPAGGHQETQYF
CDR3 DNA: TGCGCCAGCAGTCCCCCAGCGGGAGGTCACCAAGAGACCCAGTACTTC

V gene: TRBV18
D gene: -
clone size: -
J gene: TRBJ1-2
CDR3 protein: CASRTTGINGYTF
CDR3 DNA: TGTGCCAGCCGGACCACAGGAATCAATGGCTACACCTTC

V gene: TRBV27
D gene: TRBD1
clone size: -
J gene: TRBJ2-2
CDR3 protein: CASSLGTGNTGELFF
CDR3 DNA: TGTGCCAGCAGCCTCGGGACAGGGAACACCGGGGAGCTGTTTTTT

V gene: TRBV15
D gene: TRBD1
clone size: few
J gene: TRBJ1-5
CDR3 protein: CATSREGTGLQPQHF
CDR3 DNA: TGTGCCACCAGCAGAGAAGGGACAGGGCTTCAGCCCCAGCATTTT

V gene: TRBV30
D gene: -
clone size: few
J gene: TRBJ1-1
CDR3 protein: CAWRETAEAFF
CDR3 DNA: TGTGCCTGGAGGGAGACTGCGGAAGCTTTCTTT

V gene: TRBV30
D gene: TRBD2
clone size: -
J gene: TRBJ2-7
CDR3 protein: CAWTSGSKEQYF
CDR3 DNA: TGTGCCTGGACTAGCGGGAGTAAGGAGCAGTACTTC

V gene: TRBV4-2
D gene: TRBD2
clone size: few
J gene: TRBJ2-1
CDR3 protein: CASSPKVKRGDNEQFF
CDR3 DNA: TGTGCCAGCAGCCCTAAGGTAAAGCGGGGCGACAATGAGCAGTTCTTC

V gene: TRBV30
D gene: TRBD2
clone size: -
J gene: TRBJ2-1
CDR3 protein: CAWSLSGRPDEQFF
CDR3 DNA: TGTGCCTGGAGTCTCAGCGGGAGACCCGATGAGCAGTTCTTC

V gene: TRBV7-6
D gene: -
clone size: -
J gene: TRBJ1-1
CDR3 protein: CASSSSSTGHTEAFF
CDR3 DNA: TGTGCCAGCAGCTCCTCATCTACAGGGCACACTGAAGCTTTCTTT

V gene: TRBV5-4
D gene: TRBD2
clone size: few
J gene: TRBJ2-7
CDR3 protein: CASSEASGSSYEQYF
CDR3 DNA: TGTGCCAGCAGCGAGGCTAGCGGGTCTTCCTACGAGCAGTACTTC

V gene: TRBV30
D gene: TRBD2
clone size: few
J gene: TRBJ2-5
CDR3 protein: CAWELAPQETQYF
CDR3 DNA: TGTGCCTGGGAACTAGCGCCTCAAGAGACCCAGTACTTC

V gene: TRBV9
D gene: TRBD1
clone size: few
J gene: TRBJ2-7
CDR3 protein: CASSTGTGTSYEQYF
CDR3 DNA: TGTGCCAGCAGCACCGGGACAGGGACCTCCTACGAGCAGTACTTC

V gene: TRBV29-1
D gene: -
clone size: -
J gene: TRBJ2-7
CDR3 protein: CSPNTGNYEQYF
CDR3 DNA: TGCAGCCCGAACACAGGGAACTACGAGCAGTACTTC

V gene: TRBV30
D gene: TRBD2
clone size: few
J gene: TRBJ2-7
CDR3 protein: CAWSGGLAKDEQYF
CDR3 DNA: TGTGCCTGGAGTGGGGGACTAGCAAAGGACGAGCAGTACTTC

V gene: TRBV23-1
D gene: -
clone size: few
J gene: TRBJ2-5
CDR3 protein: CASSQSGKKEETQYF
CDR3 DNA: TGCGCCAGCAGTCAATCCGGGAAAAAAGAAGAGACCCAGTACTTC

V gene: TRBV20-1
D gene: -
clone size: few
J gene: TRBJ1-1
CDR3 protein: CSAPRYTEAFF
CDR3 DNA: TGCAGTGCTCCCAGATACACTGAAGCTTTCTTT

V gene: TRBV30
D gene: TRBD1
clone size: few
J gene: TRBJ1-5
CDR3 protein: CAWSGTGGGQPQHF
CDR3 DNA: TGTGCCTGGAGTGGGACAGGGGGTGGTCAGCCCCAGCATTTT

V gene: TRBV30
D gene: -
clone size: -
J gene: TRBJ1-2
CDR3 protein: CAWTGAHGYTF
CDR3 DNA: TGTGCCTGGACAGGGGCGCATGGCTACACCTTC

V gene: TRBV23-1
D gene: TRBD1
clone size: -
J gene: TRBJ2-5
CDR3 protein: CASRRDSQQETQYF
CDR3 DNA: TGCGCCAGCAGACGGGACAGTCAACAAGAGACCCAGTACTTC

V gene: TRBV5-1
D gene: TRBD2
clone size: -
J gene: TRBJ2-5
CDR3 protein: CASRQIAGGPETQYF
CDR3 DNA: TGCGCCAGCCGCCAGATAGCGGGAGGCCCAGAGACCCAGTACTTC

V gene: TRBV27
D gene: TRBD2
clone size: -
J gene: TRBJ2-1
CDR3 protein: CASSLAGTRYNEQFF
CDR3 DNA: TGTGCCAGCAGTTTGGCCGGGACTAGGTACAATGAGCAGTTCTTC